This note documents a single TCR beta chain sequence. This clone was seen just once. Its antigen is unknown. Base-call qualities are not available, and no considerably larger clone is one nucleotide away. The CDR3, cysteine through phenylalanine, is 15 amino acids long. Only CDR3 DNA remains: 45 bases, in frame from the first base. Taken from the germline V gene (reference sequence), the CDR1 and CDR2 loops are SEHNR and FQNEAQ. After removal of 4 bases from V and 5 bases from J, the junction retains 6 bases not matched to a gene. The cohort consisted of 670 or so healthy bone marrow donors. Cohort members were all nominally healthy when sampled, although unrecorded immune exposures were likely present. The donor tested CMV seronegative and was one of the 352 seronegative cohort members. A peripheral blood sample was provided by each donor, and peripheral blood mononuclear cells were used for TCR beta sequencing. Genomic DNA was extracted from the blood cell samples with the Qiagen DNeasy Blood Extraction Kit.

This sample stems from a study of cytomegalovirus exposure and HLA in healthy donors (dated by TCRdb to about 2017). As for the study more broadly: An earlier analysis of roughly 630 of the donors reported about 290 Gb of sequence data and 120 million or so unique TCR beta sequences from 150 million to 200 million T cells. Class I and class II HLA loci were covered by the typing at four-digit resolution. In a later genetic analysis, genome-wide SNP genotypes for about 65% of the roughly 700 donors were used, and that subset was treated as a discovery cohort. Among the approximately 400 genotyped donors, around 79% belonged to the genetic ancestry cluster associated with self-reported Caucasian donors. Among 398 genotyped donors of the cohort, an average of around 220,000 unique TCR beta nucleotide sequences was sequenced per donor, of which 15% to 20% were non-productive. Because of strong linkage in the cohort, roughly five DR-DQ haplotypes were treated as single units for association and clustering. The aim of the study was to test whether cataloging public T cell receptors could identify signatures of past pathogen exposure. All discovery cohort repertoires had been generated on a single sequencing platform. In addition to the first cohort of hundreds of subjects, a separate validation cohort of 120 different subjects was used. In the later analysis, no new phenotypic data were used to find candidate immune exposures; instead, reliance was placed on TCR beta sequences and their occurrence across donors. The number of typed donors differed by locus: roughly 629-640 for A, B, C, DRB1 and DQB1; some 500 for DQA1; 606 for DPA1; and approximately 450 for DPB1. The study combined high-throughput TCR immunosequencing, statistical association of individual TCRs with disease status, and machine learning to predict cytomegalovirus infection status. A later analysis re-analyzed previously published TCR beta repertoires from 500 to 700 donors and added high-resolution HLA genotyping to study TCR occurrence patterns. An early release that covered approximately 600 HLA-typed donors contained about 300 gigabases of sequencing data and around 85 million unique TCR sequences. To decide whether each TCR beta V gene segment behaved as functional or pseudogenic, an earlier analysis of some 540 of the donors relied on high-throughput TCR beta sequencing. Donor age, sex, ethnicity and CMV serostatus were compiled alongside the repertoire data. The T cell repertoires of 700 or so subjects were profiled by immunosequencing and related to cytomegalovirus serostatus. Findings and caveats that apply to the study as a whole: The classifier was reported to diagnose cytomegalovirus status with high specificity and sensitivity in both the original cohort and the validation cohort. Compared with equally common non-associated chains, HLA-associated TCR beta chains in a later analysis were more clonally expanded and had lower generation probabilities. Over 15 rarely observed V segments, including chromosome 9 orphons, were excluded from the earlier analysis of a few hundred of the donors because counts were too low. According to a later analysis, most CMV-associated TCR beta chains appeared to be HLA-restricted, and the HLA associations seemed to be driven largely by CMV exposure. A cluster of highly shared sequence variants was judged likely to represent a technical artifact of the sequencing pipeline. Immune exposure information for the cohort was limited to CMV serostatus. In vitro tests confirmed that a few of the cytomegalovirus-associated TCR beta chains recognize cytomegalovirus antigens. The study listed approximately 160 TCR beta chains as associated with cytomegalovirus. At a false discovery rate of 0.05, a later analysis linked 16,951 TCR beta sequences to specific HLA alleles. In a later analysis, the rate of TCR association differed among HLA loci, with DRB1 alleles having the most associated TCRs and HLA-C alleles having the fewest. Correlated functional status among segregating V segments might be attributable to linkage disequilibrium, but an unknown experimental factor could not be ruled out. Because HLA typing was unavailable for some donors at each locus, only the typed subset was used in association tests. This cohort had only TCR beta chains sequenced, and the lack of alpha or paired-chain data limited which features could be detected. Strong co-occurrence of HLA alleles, especially DR and DQ, made assigning TCR associations to individual alleles difficult. Most TCR sequences were observed very rarely across donors, whereas some public TCRs were present in many individuals. V-gene and J-gene trimming of TCR beta chains was associated with a missense DCLRE1C variant in a later genetic analysis, and the association was replicated in an independent cohort. Some IMGT-functional V segments, including TRBV6-2 and TRBV6-3, could not be distinguished by the 87-base-pair reads and were therefore excluded. The authors suggested that the approach could potentially be generalized to other disease states and immunological phenotypes. Sequencing depth was assumed to be roughly uniform across donors in the presence/absence analyses, though that assumption may not hold. A further reported finding was that TCR beta sequences accurately predicted the HLA-A and HLA-B alleles for most subjects in the first cohort. In a later analysis, several top co-occurrence clusters were reported to appear linked to parvovirus B19, influenza, CMV and Epstein-Barr virus. According to a later genetic analysis, donors in an Asian-associated ancestry cluster had fewer N-insertions in productive TCRs than the roughly 670-donor mean. Broadly in line with IMGT annotations, most TCR beta V segments showed up in productive rearrangements about 90% or about 30% of the time in an earlier analysis of several hundred of the donors.

Libraries were made using the immunoSEQ multiplex PCR assay. A mixture of 60 forward primers for TCR Vbeta segments and 13 reverse primers for TCR Jbeta segments was used in the multiplex PCR. A multiplex PCR assay on genomic DNA amplified the CDR3 region of rearranged TCR beta genes. Amplified TCR beta libraries were sequenced as 87-base-pair reads on the Illumina HiSeq System. Processing in the source paper ran as follows. A later analysis counted about 80 million unique TCR beta chains across the 650 to 800 repertoires, and roughly 10 million of these chains were shared by at least two donors. Raw reads were error-corrected and collapsed into unique sequences with a nearest-neighbor algorithm that merged closely related sequences to remove PCR and sequencing errors. Alignment of CDR3 sequences to IMGT reference sequences was used to assign V, D and J gene segments. For a sequence to be retained, a match of at least six nucleotides was required to both a V gene segment and a J gene segment. A rearrangement was called productive if the CDR3 had no stop codons and remained in frame with V and J, and every other rearrangement was called non-productive. CDR3 was defined by IMGT convention, running from the second conserved V-encoded cysteine to the conserved J-encoded phenylalanine. The earlier analysis of 587 of the donors excluded sequences that lacked an unambiguous match to a single V gene segment. An earlier analysis of almost 600 of the donors classified V segments as functional when productive rearrangements were above 56.7% and as segregating when the standard deviation between donors was above 5%. A statistical classification framework was built to diagnose cytomegalovirus status from the catalog of TCR beta chain sequences. In a later analysis, V and J genes were assigned by comparing TCR nucleotide sequences against IMGT/GENE-DB human TR gene sequences. The TCRdist pipeline was used in a later analysis to assign CDR3 sequences and most-parsimonious VDJ recombination scenarios. A later analysis defined each TCR beta chain by its CDR3 amino acid sequence plus V-gene family, and excluded reads lacking a unique V-gene family. To address suspected cross-contamination and a sequencing artifact, a later analysis removed 550 to 750 highly shared, low-generation-probability nucleotide sequences. A later analysis calculated a clonal expansion index for each public chain from normalized within-repertoire ranks of inferred template counts. In a later analysis, generation probabilities were computed with a VDJ recombination model fitted to out-of-frame rearrangements, and the resulting probabilities were checked against IGoR. A later analysis scored TCR-TCR, TCR-HLA and TCR-CMV co-occurrence with hypergeometric tests, applying a repertoire-size bias correction to TCR pairs. To estimate false discovery rates, a later analysis permuted the HLA or CMV assignments 20 times. A later analysis grouped co-occurring TCRs with DBSCAN, adding TCRdist sequence similarity when clustering within HLA-allele-positive subsets. Co-occurrence clustering excluded repertoires with fewer than 30,000 or more than 120,000 public chains, plus five with anomalous nucleotide sharing. Drawn from immuneACCESS, this table holds only the in-frame rearrangements with V and J called that TCRdb kept. Clones are partly lost; checked studies trace under half to an unresolved V gene and leave the rest unexplained. From that table come the V and J calls and clone size; the DNA was used to work out D and trimming. This sample is represented by 120,000 or so clones; about 80% of them were singletons. The ten largest make up roughly 3% of the sample.

This chain joins TRBV7-9 to TRBJ1-1, and TRBD1 matches 11 of the central bases. This receptor was identified in a male donor in good health and CMV-seronegative. Sequencing was done on a sample of PBMCs. For the CDR3, the sequence is CASSSLDRGQTEAFF. Read as DNA, the sequence is TGTGCCAGCAGCTCGCTGGACAGGGGGCAAACTGAAGCTTTCTTT.